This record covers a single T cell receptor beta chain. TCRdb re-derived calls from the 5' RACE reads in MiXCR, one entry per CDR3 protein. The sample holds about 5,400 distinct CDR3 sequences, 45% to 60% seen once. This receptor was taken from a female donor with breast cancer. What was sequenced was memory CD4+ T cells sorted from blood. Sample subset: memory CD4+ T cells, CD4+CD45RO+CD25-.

CDR3 in DNA: TGTGCCAGCAGCCAAGGAATATCGCGCGGGGGCTTAGAGCAGTTCTTC. It specifies CASSQGISRGGLEQFF. The chain is built from TRBV3-1 and TRBJ2-1; D is perhaps TRBD2 (7 bases). The CDR3 sequence is 16 residues long. V shed 1 base and J shed 10 bases, with 20 bases lying between them. Germline assignment: CDR1 LGHDT and CDR2 YNNKEL (reference sequence).